This entry concerns a single T cell receptor beta chain. Trimming took 5 bases from V and 6 from J; bases not matched to a gene: 3. The CDR3 extends over 14 amino acids. Germline CDR1 and CDR2: MNHEY and SVGAGI. Profiling relied on immunoSEQ multiplex PCR, and the TCRdb table lists in-frame clones only, not all of them. This sample has around 100,000 clones; roughly nine tenths occur once, and the top ten carry around 1.2%. This entry comes from a study of T cell changes during pregnancy in multiple sclerosis. The sequence was obtained from a female donor with multiple sclerosis, enrolled in a pregnancy study. Material: peripheral blood, obtained in the second trimester of pregnancy. The chain is built from TRBV6-5 and TRBJ2-1; TRBD2 aligns across 11 bases. CDR3 DNA sequence: TGTGCCAGCAGTAATAGCGGGAGGGCCAATGAGCAGTTCTTC. It encodes CASSNSGRANEQFF.